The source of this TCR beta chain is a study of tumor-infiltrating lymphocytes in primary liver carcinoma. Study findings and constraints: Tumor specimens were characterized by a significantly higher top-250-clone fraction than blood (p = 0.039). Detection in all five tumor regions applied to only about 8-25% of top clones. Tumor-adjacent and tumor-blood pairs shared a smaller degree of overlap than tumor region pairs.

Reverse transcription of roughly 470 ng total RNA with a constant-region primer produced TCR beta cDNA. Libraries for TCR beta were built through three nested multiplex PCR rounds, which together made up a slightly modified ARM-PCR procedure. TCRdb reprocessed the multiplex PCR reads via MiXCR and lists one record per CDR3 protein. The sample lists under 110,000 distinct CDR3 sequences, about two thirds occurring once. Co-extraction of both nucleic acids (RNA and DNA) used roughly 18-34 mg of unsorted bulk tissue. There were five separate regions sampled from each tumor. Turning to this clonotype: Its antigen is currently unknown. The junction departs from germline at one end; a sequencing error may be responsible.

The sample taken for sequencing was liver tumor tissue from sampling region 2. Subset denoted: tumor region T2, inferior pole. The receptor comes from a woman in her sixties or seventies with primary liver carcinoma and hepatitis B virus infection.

The CDR3 loop is CASGLVTGTVELFF. For the CDR3, the DNA is TGCGCTAGTGGTTTGGTGACAGGGACCGTGGAGCTGTTTTTT. The rearrangement joins TRBV12-5 to TRBJ2-2, with 7 bases matching TRBD1. The CDR3 is 14 amino acids. The germline CDR1 and CDR2 sequences are LGHNT and FRNRAP.